This TCR beta chain was captured by sequencing in a study of T cell clones after liver transplantation. Study observations and caveats: These preliminary findings come from unstandardized post-transplant sampling times. In most of the 8 subjects, circulating graft-donor-reactive CD4 TCRbeta sequences fell significantly after transplant.

Profiling relied on immunoSEQ multiplex PCR, and the TCRdb table lists in-frame clones only, not all of them. The data hold 50,000 to 60,000 clones, with 70% observed a single time. Germline lookup yields CDR1 SGHTS and CDR2 YDEGEE. V lost 0 bases to trimming and J lost 4 bases; unmatched junction nucleotides: 7. This CDR3 region has 16 residues. This clone was picked up a small number of times. Its target is unknown. The receptor comes from a human patient who received a liver transplant. The graft donor may account for some of the T cells. This specimen consisted of CD4+ T cells from blood, obtained at the roughly 16-month timepoint. The V and J genes are TRBV5-8 and TRBJ2-3, with 8 bases lining up with TRBD1. The CDR3: CASSLATGVRADTQYF. In nucleotides, the CDR3 is TGTGCCAGCAGCTTGGCGACAGGGGTAAGGGCAGATACGCAGTATTTT.